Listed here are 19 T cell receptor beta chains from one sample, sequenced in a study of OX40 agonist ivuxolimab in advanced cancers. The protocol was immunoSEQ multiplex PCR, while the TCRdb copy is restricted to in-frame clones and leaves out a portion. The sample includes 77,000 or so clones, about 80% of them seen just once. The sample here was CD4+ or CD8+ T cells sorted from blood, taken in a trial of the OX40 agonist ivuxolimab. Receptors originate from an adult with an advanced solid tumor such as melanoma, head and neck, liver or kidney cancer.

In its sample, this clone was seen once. CDR3 nucleotides: TGTGCCATCAGTGCTAAGAACACCGGGGAGCTGTTTTTT. Translation gives CAISAKNTGELFF. The chain is built from TRBV10-3 and TRBJ2-2; D not certain. The V and J ends lost 4 bases and 1 base respectively, with 4 bases between them. The CDR3 runs to 13 residues. Germline V gives CDR1 ENHRY, CDR2 SYGVKD.

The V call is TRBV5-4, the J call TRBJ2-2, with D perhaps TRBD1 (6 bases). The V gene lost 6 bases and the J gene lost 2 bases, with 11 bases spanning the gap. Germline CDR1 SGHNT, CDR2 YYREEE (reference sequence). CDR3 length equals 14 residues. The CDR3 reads CASNRDTNTGELFF. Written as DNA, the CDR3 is TGTGCCAGCAATCGGGACACCAACACCGGGGAGCTGTTTTTT.

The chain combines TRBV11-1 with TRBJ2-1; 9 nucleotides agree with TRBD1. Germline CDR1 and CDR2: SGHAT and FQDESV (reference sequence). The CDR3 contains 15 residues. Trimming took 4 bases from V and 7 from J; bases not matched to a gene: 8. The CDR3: CASSSRTGTGNEQFF. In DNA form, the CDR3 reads TGTGCCAGCAGCTCGCGTACAGGGACAGGGAATGAGCAGTTCTTC.

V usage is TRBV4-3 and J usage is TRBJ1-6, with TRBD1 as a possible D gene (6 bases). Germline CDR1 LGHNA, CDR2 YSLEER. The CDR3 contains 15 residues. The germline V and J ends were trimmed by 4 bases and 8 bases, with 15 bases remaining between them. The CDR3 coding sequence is TGCGCCAGCAGCCTAGGAACAGGGTACGATTCACCCCTCCACTTT. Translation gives CASSLGTGYDSPLHF.

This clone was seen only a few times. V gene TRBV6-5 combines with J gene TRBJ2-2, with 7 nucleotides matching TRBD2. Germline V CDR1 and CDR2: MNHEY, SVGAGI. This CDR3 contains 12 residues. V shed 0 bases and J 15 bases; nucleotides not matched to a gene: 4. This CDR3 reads CASSYSGGSVFF. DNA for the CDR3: TGTGCCAGCAGTTACTCGGGAGGGTCGGTGTTTTTT.

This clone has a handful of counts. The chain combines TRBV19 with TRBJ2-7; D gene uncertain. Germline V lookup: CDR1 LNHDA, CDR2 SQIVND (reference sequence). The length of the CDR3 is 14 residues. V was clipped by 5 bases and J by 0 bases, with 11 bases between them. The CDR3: CASSGGNPSYEQYF. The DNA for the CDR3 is TGTGCCAGTAGTGGCGGCAACCCCTCCTACGAGCAGTACTTC.

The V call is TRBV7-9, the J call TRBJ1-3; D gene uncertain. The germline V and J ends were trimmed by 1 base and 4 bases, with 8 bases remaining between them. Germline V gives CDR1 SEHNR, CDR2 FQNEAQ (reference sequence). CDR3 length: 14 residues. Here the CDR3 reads CASSLDTLGNTIYF. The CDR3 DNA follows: TGTGCCAGCAGCTTAGATACGTTGGGAAACACCATATATTTT.

The CDR3 DNA follows: TGCGCCAGCAAAGACATCTCCTACAATGAGCAGTTCTTC. It translates to CASKDISYNEQFF. The chain is built from TRBV10-1 and TRBJ2-1; no clear D gene. The CDR3 runs to 13 residues. Germline V lookup: CDR1 WNHNN, CDR2 SYGVQD (reference sequence). With 7 bases removed from V and 0 bases from J, the gap between germline ends came to 7 bases.

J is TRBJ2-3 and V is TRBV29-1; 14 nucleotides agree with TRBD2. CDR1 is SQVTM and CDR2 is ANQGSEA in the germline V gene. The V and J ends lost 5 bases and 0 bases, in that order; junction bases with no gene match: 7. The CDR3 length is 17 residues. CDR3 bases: TGCAGCGTTCATCTGGGACTAGCGGGGGAAAGCACAGATACGCAGTATTTT. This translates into CSVHLGLAGESTDTQYF.

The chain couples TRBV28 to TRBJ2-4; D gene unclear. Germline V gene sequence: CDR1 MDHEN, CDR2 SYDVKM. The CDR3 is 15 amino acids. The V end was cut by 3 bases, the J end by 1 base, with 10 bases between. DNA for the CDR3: TGTGCCAGCAGTTTCGTCAGGATGGCCAAAAACATTCAGTACTTC. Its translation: CASSFVRMAKNIQYF.

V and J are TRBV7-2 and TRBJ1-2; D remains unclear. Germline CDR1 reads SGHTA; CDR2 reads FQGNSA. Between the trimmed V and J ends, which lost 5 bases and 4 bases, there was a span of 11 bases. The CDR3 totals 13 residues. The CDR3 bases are TGTGCCAGCAGCCCCTTACGGTCCTATGGCTACACCTTC. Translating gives CASSPLRSYGYTF. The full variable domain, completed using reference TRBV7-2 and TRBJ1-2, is GAGVSQSPSNKVTEKGKDVELRCDPISGHTALYWYRQSLGQGLEFLIYFQGNSAPDKSGLPSDRFSAERTGGSVSTLTIQRTQQEDSAVYLCASSPLRSYGYTFGSGTRLTVV.

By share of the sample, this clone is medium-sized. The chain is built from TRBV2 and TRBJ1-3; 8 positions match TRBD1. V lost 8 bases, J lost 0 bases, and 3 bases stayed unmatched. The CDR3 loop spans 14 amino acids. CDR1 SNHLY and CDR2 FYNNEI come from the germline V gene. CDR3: CASGDRNSGNTIYF. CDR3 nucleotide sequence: TGTGCCAGCGGGGACAGGAACTCTGGAAACACCATATATTTT.

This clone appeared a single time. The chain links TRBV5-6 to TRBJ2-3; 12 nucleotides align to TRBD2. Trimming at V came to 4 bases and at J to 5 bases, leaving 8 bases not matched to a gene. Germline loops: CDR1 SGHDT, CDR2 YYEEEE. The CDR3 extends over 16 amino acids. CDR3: CASSTPTSGGRDTQYF. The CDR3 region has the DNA TGTGCCAGCAGCACCCCTACTAGCGGGGGGAGAGATACGCAGTATTTT. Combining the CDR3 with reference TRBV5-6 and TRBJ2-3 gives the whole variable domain DAGVTQSPTHLIKTRGQQVTLRCSPKSGHDTVSWYQQALGQGPQFIFQYYEEEERQRGNFPDRFSGHQFPNYSSELNVNALLLGDSALYLCASSTPTSGGRDTQYFGPGTRLTVL.

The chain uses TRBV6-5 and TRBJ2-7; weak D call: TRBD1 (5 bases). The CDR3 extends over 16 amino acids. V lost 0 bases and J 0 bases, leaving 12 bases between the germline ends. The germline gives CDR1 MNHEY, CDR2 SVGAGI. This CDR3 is CASSYSWGGSSYEQYF. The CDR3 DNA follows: TGTGCCAGCAGTTACTCATGGGGCGGTAGCTCCTACGAGCAGTACTTC.

The CDR3 spells CASSRQTGAHSGNTIYF. CDR3 DNA: TGTGCCAGCTCACGCCAGACAGGGGCTCACTCTGGAAACACCATATATTTT. This chain joins TRBV18 and TRBJ1-3; 8 positions agree with TRBD1. CDR3 length: 17 residues. V was pared by 4 bases and J by 0 bases, with 8 bases of the junction left unmatched. The germline V gene encodes CDR1 KGHSH and CDR2 LQKENI.

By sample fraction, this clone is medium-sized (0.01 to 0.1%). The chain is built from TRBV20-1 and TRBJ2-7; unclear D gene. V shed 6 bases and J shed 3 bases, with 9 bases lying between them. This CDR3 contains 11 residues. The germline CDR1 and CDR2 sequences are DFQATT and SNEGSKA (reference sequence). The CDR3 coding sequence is TGCAGTGCCACAGCGTTCTACGAGCAGTACTTC. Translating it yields CSATAFYEQYF.

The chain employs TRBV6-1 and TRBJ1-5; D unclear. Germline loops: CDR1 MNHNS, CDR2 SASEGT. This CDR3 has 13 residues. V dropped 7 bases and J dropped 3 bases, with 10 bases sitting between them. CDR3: CASKVGVNQPQHF. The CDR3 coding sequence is TGTGCCAGCAAAGTTGGGGTCAATCAGCCCCAGCATTTT.

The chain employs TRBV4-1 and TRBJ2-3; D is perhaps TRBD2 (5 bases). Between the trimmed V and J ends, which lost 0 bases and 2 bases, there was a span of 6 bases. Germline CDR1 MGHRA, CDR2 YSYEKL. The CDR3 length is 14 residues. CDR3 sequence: CASSQDGITDTQYF. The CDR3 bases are TGCGCCAGCAGCCAAGACGGGATCACAGATACGCAGTATTTT.

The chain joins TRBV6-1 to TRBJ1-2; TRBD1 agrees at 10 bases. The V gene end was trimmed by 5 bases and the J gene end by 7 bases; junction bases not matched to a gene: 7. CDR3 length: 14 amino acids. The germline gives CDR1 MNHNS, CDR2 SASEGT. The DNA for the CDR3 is TGTGCCAGCAGTAAAGGGGGGGACAGGGGTGGCTACACCTTC. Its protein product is CASSKGGDRGGYTF.